These T cell receptor beta chains were read from a single sample in a study of shared clonotypes between healthy human individuals. Generated by immunoSEQ multiplex PCR, the TCRdb table keeps only in-frame clones and is missing some. The data contain millions of clones, more than 80% of them singletons. Sample: naive CD4+ T cells sorted from blood. Every receptor here comes from a man aged 18 to 29 in good health. Both conserved end residues are part of each CDR3. The D gene is left open where the match is weak. Not every row has a clone size; where given, it reads once, few, many or a size class.

V,size,J,D,CDR3
TRBV27,NA,TRBJ1-2,NA,CASTRGTNYGYTF
TRBV19,NA,TRBJ1-2,NA,CASSIRAGVNYGYTF
TRBV2,NA,TRBJ2-4,NA,CASTRENNIQYF
TRBV5-1,NA,TRBJ2-3,NA,CASSLGFAADTQYF
TRBV21-1,NA,TRBJ2-5,NA,CASSTDGTSGRTPQETQYF
TRBV6-1,NA,TRBJ2-3,NA,CASGNQGSTDTQYF
TRBV7-9,NA,TRBJ1-1,TRBD1,CASSPFGQGDTEAFF
TRBV28,NA,TRBJ2-7,TRBD2,CASRSGGAGEQYF
TRBV11-2,NA,TRBJ2-1,NA,CASNWGVPYNEQFF
TRBV2,NA,TRBJ2-1,TRBD2,CASSELAGDPNSYNEQFF
TRBV11-2,NA,TRBJ1-1,NA,CASSDGTYTEAFF
TRBV28,NA,TRBJ1-3,NA,CAARSSSGNTIYF
TRBV2,NA,TRBJ2-5,NA,CASTSQGKETQYF
TRBV5-6,NA,TRBJ1-5,TRBD1,CASSPGQGNQPQHF
TRBV4-3,NA,TRBJ2-1,NA,CASSQGQELSSNEQFF
TRBV9,NA,TRBJ1-4,NA,CASSPSLATNEKLFF
TRBV11-2,once,TRBJ2-5,NA,CASSLDFGFPETQYF
TRBV12-5,NA,TRBJ2-7,TRBD2,CASGLALGTSGGALYEQYF
TRBV7-2,NA,TRBJ2-2,NA,CATRFGQLPGELFF
TRBV4-1,NA,TRBJ1-2,NA,CASSQDLGSWNGYTF
TRBV19,NA,TRBJ2-1,NA,CASSPHSLNEQFF
TRBV5-1,NA,TRBJ1-1,TRBD1,CASSLEGTGYTEAFF
TRBV5-1,NA,TRBJ1-4,NA,CASSVTASNEKLFF
TRBV5-1,NA,TRBJ2-3,TRBD1,CASNLDGTGGTDTQYF
TRBV6-1,NA,TRBJ2-1,TRBD1,CASSELWDRAAYNEQFF
TRBV5-4,NA,TRBJ2-1,TRBD2,CASSLRTSGIYNEQFF
TRBV7-9,NA,TRBJ2-5,NA,CASSSNDRQETQYF
TRBV11-2,NA,TRBJ2-1,NA,CASSLGAANNEQFF
TRBV7-8,NA,TRBJ2-3,TRBD1,CASSPGQSPTDTQYF
TRBV19,NA,TRBJ1-6,NA,CASSGSSYNSPLHF
TRBV4-1,NA,TRBJ1-2,NA,CASNHPGSYGYTF
TRBV21-1,NA,TRBJ1-6,NA,CASTPGGPLASPLHF
TRBV14,NA,TRBJ2-3,TRBD2,CASSMGWRAGENSTDTQYF
TRBV7-2,NA,TRBJ2-5,TRBD1,CASSPGTGQETQYF
TRBV9,few,TRBJ1-1,NA,CASSVVTEAFF
TRBV10-3,NA,TRBJ2-7,NA,CAISESDGASYEQYF
TRBV2,NA,TRBJ2-2,NA,CASKGQQANTGELFF
TRBV2,NA,TRBJ2-5,TRBD1,CASSEDRVYQETQYF
TRBV6-6,NA,TRBJ1-5,NA,CASSLDIRISNQPQHF
TRBV7-9,NA,TRBJ2-3,TRBD2,CASHSSGRTDTQYF
TRBV6-5,NA,TRBJ1-1,NA,CASSYSRQGRTEAFF
TRBV10-3,NA,TRBJ2-3,NA,CAISDYILPTGTDTQYF
TRBV5-5,NA,TRBJ1-5,NA,CASSLEIGQPQHF
TRBV7-9,few,TRBJ1-5,NA,CASSLGSGTMNQPQHF
TRBV29-1,NA,TRBJ2-3,TRBD1,CSAETGSLTDTQYF
TRBV5-1,NA,TRBJ2-3,TRBD2,CASSLAEGGPSDTQYF
TRBV9,NA,TRBJ1-6,TRBD1,CASSVATGTGDYNSPLHF
TRBV19,NA,TRBJ2-7,TRBD1,CASSALPGQGLEQYF
TRBV7-2,NA,TRBJ1-3,NA,CASSPPNSGNTIYF
TRBV5-4,NA,TRBJ2-2,TRBD2,CASSPGLAGTGELFF
TRBV2,once,NA,TRBD2,CASIRTSGSYEQYF
TRBV6-6,NA,TRBJ2-7,TRBD1,CASSFRDRDCEQYF
TRBV6-5,NA,TRBJ2-5,NA,CASSYSPGTETQYF
TRBV2,NA,TRBJ1-1,NA,CASSAGAVRVSTEAFF
TRBV2,NA,TRBJ1-2,NA,CASTEQGFGYGYTF
TRBV19,NA,TRBJ2-1,TRBD2,CASTPPGGIGEQFF